This T cell receptor (beta chain) was identified during a study of T cells after yellow fever vaccination. A note on this clonotype: Its antigen is not identified.

TCRdb passed the 5' RACE reads through MiXCR, listing each CDR3 protein once. This table has about 340,000 distinct CDR3 sequences, roughly 8.7% appearing once. This CDR3 has 13 amino acids. General study results and limits: Reappearing after the booster were most of the clones from primary vaccination (about 95% CD4, 88% CD8).

The sample in question was PBMCs, obtained on the day of the first yellow fever vaccination. The receptor comes from a man younger than 35 who received the YFV17D yellow fever vaccine. The V gene is TRBV21-1, the J gene TRBJ1-2. TRBV21-1 is flagged as a pseudogene. CDR3 sequence: CASSVHSNYGYTF. Here the CDR3 DNA reads TGTGCCAGCAGTGTACACAGCAACTATGGCTACACCTTC.